This T cell receptor (beta chain) was recovered during a study of control samples from healthy donors and cancer patients. TCRdb's table, derived via immunoSEQ multiplex PCR, lists solely in-frame clones and lacks some. Seen here are around 76,000 clones, roughly 90% observed once, and the top ten hold about 9.9%. Trimming removed 5 bases from V and 2 bases from J; junction bases left unmatched: 7. CDR1 and CDR2 from the germline V gene are MRHNA and SNTAGT. CDR3 size: 15 residues. Sequencing input: PBMCs. This TCR derives from a woman aged 45-60 years with colorectal cancer. This rearrangement joins TRBV6-4 to TRBJ2-3, with 7 positions matching TRBD2. CDR3 DNA sequence: TGTGCCAGCAGTCCCCAGGCGGGGGTCACAGATACGCAGTATTTT. Translation gives CASSPQAGVTDTQYF.